This T cell receptor (beta chain) derives from a study of vaccination effects on CD4 cells after COVID-19. Study-level information: Pre-vaccine samples were drawn 16 days and one week before the first dose.

Profiled with immunoSEQ multiplex PCR; TCRdb holds only in-frame clones, not every one. The table lists 35,000 to 45,000 clones, about 78% of them singletons. On this clone: Its target is unknown.

The length of the CDR3 is 12 residues. Between the trimmed V and J ends, which lost 4 bases and 4 bases, there was a span of 8 bases. CDR1 is LNHDA, CDR2 SQIVND, per germline (reference sequence). Sequencing followed a ViraFEST assay step that expanded antigen-specific CD4+ T cells with viral peptide pools. Following a roughly 11-day culture, CD4+ T cells were purified. The person was diagnosed with PCR-confirmed SARS-CoV-2 infection between March and December 2020. In the cultures, half the medium was exchanged for IL-2 medium on days 3 and 7. The specimen comprised CD4+ T cells from PBMCs cultured with HCoV-NL63 spike peptides, sampled before COVID-19 vaccination. V is TRBV19 and J is TRBJ2-7; perhaps TRBD1 as D (6 bases). The receptor was isolated from a human donor who had a prior SARS-CoV-2 infection. The CDR3 bases are TGTGCCAGTAGTACACAGGGATACGAGCAGTACTTC. Its translation is CASSTQGYEQYF.